Listed here is a single TCR beta chain. Its target antigen remains unknown. No base quality values were provided; no much bigger clone lies one nucleotide off. The CDR3 measures 15 amino acids from cysteine to phenylalanine. Only the CDR3 portion is preserved as DNA: 45 bases, with reading frame beginning at the first base. V is shortened by 1 base, J by 0 bases, and the region joining them spans 7 bases. Per the germline V gene, MDHEN is the CDR1 and SYDVKM is the CDR2. Genomic DNA was extracted from sorted cells for sequencing of the TCRbeta CDR3 region. The immunoSEQ Assay was used for sequencing of TCRbeta CDR3 regions. TCRdb stores this immuneACCESS table with in-frame sequences only. Part of the clones is absent; in the studies checked, under half of the shortfall reflects unresolved V genes, and no reason is known for the rest. The sample table holds 40,000 to 50,000 clones, of which approximately 86% were seen once. Of the sample, about 12% is held by the ten largest clones.

The trial excluded patients who had a history of autoimmune disease or who were on systemic immunosuppression. Peripheral blood for TCR sequencing was drawn from every dose cohort at baseline, at cycle 4 day 1 and at cycle 7 day 1. The samples were taken from a phase I, first-in-human, multicenter, open-label dose-escalation trial of ivuxolimab. Adults with locally advanced or metastatic melanoma, renal cell carcinoma, hepatocellular carcinoma or head and neck squamous cell carcinoma were enrolled in the trial. Before TCR sequencing, CD4+ T cells and CD8+ T cells from peripheral blood were sorted into separate populations. This sample was taken from a study of OX40 agonist ivuxolimab in advanced cancers. A note on the overall study: Ivuxolimab was a fully human IgG2 agonistic monoclonal antibody targeting the costimulatory receptor OX40 (CD134). Intravenous ivuxolimab was administered to patients every 2 weeks at six dose levels: 0.01, 0.1, 0.3, 1.5, 3 and 10 mg/kg. Among the 50 to 55 dose-escalation patients, 19 had hepatocellular carcinoma, approximately 15 melanoma, 9 renal cell carcinoma and 9 head and neck cancer. A male proportion of nearly 85% and a mean age of 60 years, ranging from 23 to 79, were recorded for the dose-escalation cohort. Patients were allowed to have had prior anti-PD-1, anti-PD-L1 or anti-CTLA-4 therapy, and 40% to 45% of the dose-escalation patients had been treated with checkpoint inhibitors. Three dose-escalation patients achieved partial responses, one with hepatocellular carcinoma and two with cutaneous melanoma. Peripheral TCRbeta sequencing aimed to test whether ivuxolimab altered TCR sequence diversity and caused clonal T-cell expansion. The paper describes the monotherapy dose-escalation part (N ≈ 52 patients) of the phase I trial of ivuxolimab. Paper-wide results and their limitations: After ivuxolimab, expanded clones were on average more numerous among CD8+ T cells than among CD4+ T cells. Low levels of normalized T-cell clonal expansion were also seen in some patients who did not respond. In partial responders in the 0.1-3.0 mg/kg groups, normalized peripheral clonal expansion was found to be among the lowest, especially among CD8+ T cells. The antigen specificity of the clonally expanded peripheral T cells was not determined. At doses from 0.1 to 3.0 mg/kg, clonal expansion was seen in both CD4+ and CD8+ blood T cells between baseline and week 6.

The receptor comes from an adult with an advanced solid tumor such as melanoma, head and neck, liver or kidney cancer. Sequenced material: CD4+ or CD8+ T cells sorted from blood, taken in a trial of the OX40 agonist ivuxolimab. This chain joins TRBV28 to TRBJ1-5, with no reliable assignment of the D segment. In nucleotide form, the sequence is TGTGCCAGCAGTTTATTGGGGTATAGCAATCAGCCCCAGCATTTT. It is translated as CASSLLGYSNQPQHF.